Below, one T cell receptor beta chain is given with its context. These data are taken from a study of technical replicates of blood from several donors. Method: immunoSEQ multiplex PCR; TCRdb's copy keeps in-frame clones and lacks some. The sample carries 65,000 to 85,000 clones, 96% recorded once. This CDR3 contains 14 residues. Germline CDR1 reads MGHDK; CDR2 reads SYGVNS. The V and J ends lost 7 bases and 0 bases respectively, with 10 bases between them. The clonotype originates from a human donor in good health. Sequencing used T cells isolated from PBMCs. The chain joins TRBV25-1 to TRBJ2-1, with D possibly matching TRBD2 (6 bases). CDR3 in amino acids: CASNGGGSYNEQFF. CDR3 in DNA: TGTGCCAGCAATGGGGGAGGCTCCTACAATGAGCAGTTCTTC.